This note documents a single TCR beta chain sequence. Its cognate antigen is unknown. This CDR3 spans 17 amino acids. Per the germline V gene, CDR1 is MNHEY and CDR2 is SMNVEV (reference sequence). Trimming removed 1 base from V and 1 base from J; junction bases left unmatched: 7. PBMC sampling occurred before vaccination, two weeks after the third dose, and at progression. The sample comes from a study of glioma-infiltrating T cells after dendritic cell vaccination. TCRdb's table, derived via immunoSEQ multiplex PCR, lists solely in-frame clones and lacks some. The table includes around 100,000 clones, roughly 79% detected once. Findings and limits, study-wide: No direct clonality-survival link was found; a diverse polyclonal response may matter.

This TCR was sampled from a human donor with glioblastoma. The chain recombines TRBV27 with TRBJ2-7; 10 positions match TRBD1. The source material was blood, sampled before dendritic cell vaccination. The CDR3 loop is CASSLYGTGASSYEQYF. In DNA form, the CDR3 reads TGTGCCAGCAGTTTATACGGGACAGGGGCTTCATCCTACGAGCAGTACTTC.